Listed below are T cell receptor beta chains from one sample, sequenced in a study of T cell changes during pregnancy in multiple sclerosis. Profiled with immunoSEQ multiplex PCR; TCRdb holds only in-frame clones, not every one. This repertoire shows over 30,000 clones, over 85% found once; its top ten account for 3.5%. This material consisted of CD8+ T cells from peripheral blood mononuclear cells, taken in the third trimester of pregnancy. The receptors derive from a female donor with multiple sclerosis, enrolled in a pregnancy study. Both conserved end residues are part of each CDR3. D genes are given only for firm matches. Rows give clone size only sometimes, using once, few, many, or a class for an expanded clone.

CDR3: CASSQEGQGRNTIYF
DNA: TGCGCCAGCAGCCAAGAAGGACAGGGACGAAACACCATATATTTT
V: TRBV4-1
J: TRBJ1-3
D: TRBD1
size: NA

CDR3: CASSLLAGVSYNEQFF
DNA: TGTGCCAGCAGCTTACTAGCTGGTGTGTCCTACAATGAGCAGTTCTTC
V: TRBV7-8
J: TRBJ2-1
D: NA
size: NA

CDR3: CASSLWSDSGELFF
DNA: TGTGCCAGCAGCTTGTGGAGCGATTCCGGGGAGCTGTTTTTT
V: TRBV5-5
J: TRBJ2-2
D: NA
size: NA

CDR3: CATTQGTGELFF
DNA: TGTGCCACCACCCAGGGCACCGGGGAGCTGTTTTTT
V: TRBV5-6
J: TRBJ2-2
D: NA
size: NA

CDR3: CASSGTGGADTQYF
DNA: TGTGCCAGCAGTGGGACAGGGGGCGCAGATACGCAGTATTTT
V: TRBV6-1
J: TRBJ2-3
D: TRBD1
size: NA

CDR3: CASSLVGGVKSPLHF
DNA: TGTGCCAGCAGCTTAGTAGGCGGGGTAAAATCACCCCTCCACTTT
V: TRBV7-9
J: TRBJ1-6
D: NA
size: NA

CDR3: CASSVAPGQGPSGANVLTF
DNA: TGTGCCAGCAGCGTAGCCCCCGGACAGGGGCCCTCTGGGGCCAACGTCCTGACTTTC
V: TRBV9
J: TRBJ2-6
D: TRBD1
size: NA

CDR3: CASSLGTGYYEQYF
DNA: TGTGCCAGCAGCTTGGGGACAGGCTATTACGAGCAGTACTTC
V: TRBV5-6
J: TRBJ2-7
D: TRBD1
size: NA

CDR3: CATSEHGTGIEAFF
DNA: TGCGCCACTAGTGAACATGGGACAGGCATTGAAGCTTTCTTT
V: TRBV5-1
J: TRBJ1-1
D: TRBD1
size: once

CDR3: CASSQGPGQPYEQYF
DNA: TGCGCCAGCAGCCAAGGGCCGGGACAGCCCTACGAGCAGTACTTC
V: TRBV4-1
J: TRBJ2-7
D: TRBD1
size: NA

CDR3: CASSVNQETANYGYTF
DNA: TGTGCCAGCAGCGTAAATCAGGAGACAGCGAACTATGGCTACACCTTC
V: TRBV9
J: TRBJ1-2
D: NA
size: once

CDR3: CASRGDSYEQYF
DNA: TGTGCCAGCAGAGGGGATTCCTACGAGCAGTACTTC
V: TRBV7-8
J: TRBJ2-7
D: NA
size: NA

CDR3: CASSAPGNTEAFF
DNA: TGTGCCAGCAGCGCCCCAGGTAACACTGAAGCTTTCTTT
V: TRBV5-6
J: TRBJ1-1
D: NA
size: NA

CDR3: CASSSGTTPGELFF
DNA: TGTGCCAGCAGCTCCGGGACTACTCCCGGGGAGCTGTTTTTT
V: TRBV9
J: TRBJ2-2
D: TRBD2
size: NA

CDR3: CASSLIGAREAFF
DNA: TGTGCCAGCAGCCTTATTGGGGCAAGAGAAGCTTTCTTT
V: TRBV9
J: TRBJ1-1
D: NA
size: NA

CDR3: CASSQVGGGGPSYEQYF
DNA: TGCGCCAGCAGCCAAGTGGGTGGCGGGGGGCCCTCCTACGAGCAGTACTTC
V: TRBV4-3
J: TRBJ2-7
D: TRBD2
size: NA

CDR3: CASSESQFSGDGYTF
DNA: TGTGCCAGCAGTGAATCACAGTTCAGCGGGGATGGCTACACCTTC
V: TRBV2
J: TRBJ1-2
D: NA
size: NA

CDR3: CAIHKGDEQFF
DNA: TGTGCCATTCACAAGGGGGATGAGCAGTTCTTC
V: TRBV10-3
J: TRBJ2-1
D: NA
size: NA

CDR3: CATSPLGGAHTEAFF
DNA: TGTGCCACCAGCCCGCTCGGGGGGGCCCACACTGAAGCTTTCTTT
V: TRBV15
J: TRBJ1-1
D: NA
size: few

CDR3: CASSDNRGLEVGDTQYF
DNA: TGTGCCAGCAGTGACAACAGGGGATTAGAGGTCGGAGATACGCAGTATTTT
V: TRBV27
J: TRBJ2-3
D: TRBD1
size: NA

CDR3: CASSYSAGSNYGYTF
DNA: TGTGCCAGCAGTTACTCGGCAGGTTCAAACTATGGCTACACCTTC
V: TRBV6-5
J: TRBJ1-2
D: NA
size: NA

CDR3: CASSLVSRDSYYTF
DNA: TGTGCCAGCAGCTTAGTGAGCCGGGACAGTTACTACACCTTC
V: TRBV7-8
J: TRBJ1-2
D: TRBD1
size: NA

CDR3: CASSLPAAEQYF
DNA: TGTGCCAGCAGCCTCCCCGCGGCGGAGCAGTACTTC
V: TRBV7-2
J: TRBJ2-7
D: NA
size: NA

CDR3: CASSQYRGFNEQFF
DNA: TGTGCCAGCAGCCAATACAGGGGGTTCAATGAGCAGTTCTTC
V: TRBV2
J: TRBJ2-1
D: TRBD1
size: NA

CDR3: CASSDTGQGGTYGYTF
DNA: TGTGCCAGCAGTGACACTGGACAGGGTGGGACCTATGGCTACACCTTC
V: TRBV6-4
J: TRBJ1-2
D: TRBD1
size: NA

CDR3: CAWSVLGTGEVGYGYTF
DNA: TGTGCCTGGAGTGTACTTGGGACAGGGGAAGTCGGCTATGGCTACACCTTC
V: TRBV30
J: TRBJ1-2
D: TRBD1
size: NA

CDR3: CASSLEYRGYEQYF
DNA: TGTGCCAGCAGCTTAGAATACAGGGGTTACGAGCAGTACTTC
V: TRBV7-9
J: TRBJ2-7
D: TRBD1
size: NA

CDR3: CASSLPSWQDQETQYF
DNA: TGTGCCAGCAGCTTACCCTCATGGCAGGACCAAGAGACCCAGTACTTC
V: TRBV7-9
J: TRBJ2-5
D: NA
size: NA

CDR3: CASGGRGTMNTEAFF
DNA: TGTGCCAGCGGTGGCCGGGGGACTATGAACACTGAAGCTTTCTTT
V: TRBV2
J: TRBJ1-1
D: NA
size: NA

CDR3: CASSLEGAYRDTQYF
DNA: TGCGCCAGCAGCTTGGAGGGGGCTTATAGAGATACGCAGTATTTT
V: TRBV5-1
J: TRBJ2-3
D: TRBD1
size: NA

CDR3: CASSYSRQGSSYGYTF
DNA: TGTGCCAGCAGTTACTCGAGGCAGGGATCGTCCTATGGCTACACCTTC
V: TRBV6-5
J: TRBJ1-2
D: NA
size: NA

CDR3: CASSSGLTGTSGEGYF
DNA: TGTGCCAGCAGCTCGGGACTAACCGGGACTAGCGGGGAGGGGTATTTT
V: TRBV7-8
J: TRBJ2-3
D: TRBD2
size: NA

CDR3: CASGPSDTQYF
DNA: TGTGCCAGCGGGCCTTCAGATACGCAGTATTTT
V: TRBV13
J: TRBJ2-3
D: NA
size: NA

CDR3: CASSQDPLAGEITDTQYF
DNA: TGTGCCAGCAGCCAAGATCCCCTAGCGGGGGAGATCACAGATACGCAGTATTTT
V: TRBV4-2
J: TRBJ2-3
D: TRBD2
size: NA

CDR3: CASRYSGLEAFF
DNA: TGTGCCAGCAGATACAGTGGACTTGAAGCTTTCTTT
V: TRBV2
J: TRBJ1-1
D: NA
size: NA

CDR3: CASSETGYGYTF
DNA: TGTGCCAGCAGTGAAACGGGTTATGGCTACACCTTC
V: TRBV6-1
J: TRBJ1-2
D: NA
size: NA

CDR3: CASSYHWTPNTEAFF
DNA: TGTGCCAGCAGTTACCACTGGACACCGAACACTGAAGCTTTCTTT
V: TRBV6-5
J: TRBJ1-1
D: NA
size: NA

CDR3: CASSFRGIGNTIYF
DNA: TGTGCCAGCAGCTTCCGGGGGATCGGAAACACCATATATTTT
V: TRBV7-2
J: TRBJ1-3
D: NA
size: NA